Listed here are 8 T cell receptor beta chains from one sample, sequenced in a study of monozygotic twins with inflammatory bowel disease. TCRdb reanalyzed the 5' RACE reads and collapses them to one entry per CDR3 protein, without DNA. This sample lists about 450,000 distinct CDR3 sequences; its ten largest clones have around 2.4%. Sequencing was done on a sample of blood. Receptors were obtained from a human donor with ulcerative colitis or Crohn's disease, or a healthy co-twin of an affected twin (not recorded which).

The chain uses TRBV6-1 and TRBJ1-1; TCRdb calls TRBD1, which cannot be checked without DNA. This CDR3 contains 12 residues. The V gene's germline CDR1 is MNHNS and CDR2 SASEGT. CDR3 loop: CASRPGRIEAFF.

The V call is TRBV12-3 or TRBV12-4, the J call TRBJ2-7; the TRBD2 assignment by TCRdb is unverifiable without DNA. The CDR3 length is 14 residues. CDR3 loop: CASSSSGTVGEQYF.

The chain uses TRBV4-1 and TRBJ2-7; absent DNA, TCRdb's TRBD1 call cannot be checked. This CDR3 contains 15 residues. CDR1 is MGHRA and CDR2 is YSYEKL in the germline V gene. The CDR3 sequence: CASSLDGRGSFEQYF.

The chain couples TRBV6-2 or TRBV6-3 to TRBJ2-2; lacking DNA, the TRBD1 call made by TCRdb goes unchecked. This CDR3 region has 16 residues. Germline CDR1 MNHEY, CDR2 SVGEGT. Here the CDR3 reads CASSSRDRGLTGELFF.

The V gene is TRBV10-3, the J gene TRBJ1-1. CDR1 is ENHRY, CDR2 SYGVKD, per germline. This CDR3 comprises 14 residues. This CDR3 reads CAIIELGQNTEAFF.

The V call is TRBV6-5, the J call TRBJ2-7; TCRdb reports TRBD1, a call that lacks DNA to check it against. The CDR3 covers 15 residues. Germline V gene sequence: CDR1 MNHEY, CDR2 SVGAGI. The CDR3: CASSYGQGYSYEQYF.

The CDR3 sequence: CASGLGRNTEAFF. This chain uses TRBV2 with TRBJ1-1. Per germline, CDR1 SNHLY and CDR2 FYNNEI. The length of the CDR3 is 13 residues.

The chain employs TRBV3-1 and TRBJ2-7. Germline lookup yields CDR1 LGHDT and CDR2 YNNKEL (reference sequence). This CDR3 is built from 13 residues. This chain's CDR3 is CASSQEGFYEQYF.